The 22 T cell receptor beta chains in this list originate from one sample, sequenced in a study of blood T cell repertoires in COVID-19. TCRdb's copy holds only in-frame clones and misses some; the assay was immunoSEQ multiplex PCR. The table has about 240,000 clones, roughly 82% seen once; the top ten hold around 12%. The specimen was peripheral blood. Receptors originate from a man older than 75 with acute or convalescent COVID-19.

CDR3 DNA sequence: TGTGCCAGCAGCGACCCGACAGGGCTGGGCTACACCTTC. Encoded protein: CASSDPTGLGYTF. The gene calls are TRBV3-1 (or the pseudogene TRBV3-2) and TRBJ1-2; 7 bases match TRBD1. Trimming cost V 5 bases and J 8 bases; bases outside gene matches: 8. CDR1 and CDR2 (germline): LGHDT, YNNKEL (reference sequence). This CDR3 spans 13 amino acids.

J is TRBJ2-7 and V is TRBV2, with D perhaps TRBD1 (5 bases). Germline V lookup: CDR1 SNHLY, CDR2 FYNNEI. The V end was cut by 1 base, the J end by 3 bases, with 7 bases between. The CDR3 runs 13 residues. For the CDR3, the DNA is TGTGCCAGCAGTGAAGAGCAGGGCTACGAGCAGTACTTC. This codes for CASSEEQGYEQYF.

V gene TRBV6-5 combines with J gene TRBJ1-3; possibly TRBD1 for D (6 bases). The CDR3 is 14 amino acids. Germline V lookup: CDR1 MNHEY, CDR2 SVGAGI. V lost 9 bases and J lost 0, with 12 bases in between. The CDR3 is CASRQASSGNTIYF. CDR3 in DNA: TGTGCCAGTCGACAGGCAAGCTCTGGAAACACCATATATTTT.

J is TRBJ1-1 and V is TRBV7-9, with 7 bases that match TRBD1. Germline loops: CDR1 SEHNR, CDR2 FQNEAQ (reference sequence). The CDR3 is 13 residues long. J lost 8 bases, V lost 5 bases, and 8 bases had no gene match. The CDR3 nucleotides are TGTGCCAGCAGCGCTCGGGACAGCTGGGAAGCTTTCTTT. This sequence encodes CASSARDSWEAFF.

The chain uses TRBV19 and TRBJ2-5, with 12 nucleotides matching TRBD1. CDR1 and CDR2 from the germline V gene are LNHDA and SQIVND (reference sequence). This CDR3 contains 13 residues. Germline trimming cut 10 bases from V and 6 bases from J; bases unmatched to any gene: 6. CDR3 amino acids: CATSGTGGQTQYF. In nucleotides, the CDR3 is TGTGCCACCTCCGGGACAGGGGGCCAGACCCAGTACTTC.

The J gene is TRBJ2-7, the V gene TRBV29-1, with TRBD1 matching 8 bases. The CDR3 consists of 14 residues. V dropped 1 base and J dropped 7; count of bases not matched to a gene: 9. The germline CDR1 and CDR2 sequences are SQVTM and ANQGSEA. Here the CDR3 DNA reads TGCAGCGTTGAAGGTCTGCAGGGGGCAAGAGAGCAGTACTTC. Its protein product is CSVEGLQGAREQYF.

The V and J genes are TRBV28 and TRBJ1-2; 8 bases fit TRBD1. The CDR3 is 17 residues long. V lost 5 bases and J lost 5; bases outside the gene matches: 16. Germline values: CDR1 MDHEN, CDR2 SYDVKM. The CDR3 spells CASSPRTGRLLAYGYTF. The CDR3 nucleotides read TGTGCCAGCAGTCCTCGGACAGGGCGTCTTCTGGCTTATGGCTACACCTTC.

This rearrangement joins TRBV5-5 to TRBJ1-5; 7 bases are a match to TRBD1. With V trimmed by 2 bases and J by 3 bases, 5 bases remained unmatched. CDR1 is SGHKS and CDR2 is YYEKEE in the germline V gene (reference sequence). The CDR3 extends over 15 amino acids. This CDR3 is CASSLGTAYNQPQHF. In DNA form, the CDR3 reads TGTGCCAGCAGCTTAGGGACAGCGTACAATCAGCCCCAGCATTTT.

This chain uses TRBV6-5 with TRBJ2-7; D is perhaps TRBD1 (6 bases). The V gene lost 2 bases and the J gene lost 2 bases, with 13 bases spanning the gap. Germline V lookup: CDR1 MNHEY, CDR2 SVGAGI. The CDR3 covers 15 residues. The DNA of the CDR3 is TGTGCCAGCAGTTACGGGGGACACCATACCTACGAGCAGTACTTC. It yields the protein CASSYGGHHTYEQYF.

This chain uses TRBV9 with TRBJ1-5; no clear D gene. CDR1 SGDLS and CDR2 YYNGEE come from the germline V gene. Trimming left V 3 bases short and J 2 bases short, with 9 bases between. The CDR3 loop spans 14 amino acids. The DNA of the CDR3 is TGTGCCAGCAGCGCCGGAGTGGGCAATCAGCCCCAGCATTTT. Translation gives CASSAGVGNQPQHF.

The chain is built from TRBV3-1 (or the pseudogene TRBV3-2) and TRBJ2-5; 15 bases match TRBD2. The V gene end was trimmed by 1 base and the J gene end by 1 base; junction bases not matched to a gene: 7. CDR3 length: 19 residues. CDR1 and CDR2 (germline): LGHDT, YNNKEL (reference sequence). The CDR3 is CASSQVMGLAGGPQETQYF. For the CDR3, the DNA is TGTGCCAGCAGCCAAGTAATGGGACTAGCGGGGGGACCCCAAGAGACCCAGTACTTC.

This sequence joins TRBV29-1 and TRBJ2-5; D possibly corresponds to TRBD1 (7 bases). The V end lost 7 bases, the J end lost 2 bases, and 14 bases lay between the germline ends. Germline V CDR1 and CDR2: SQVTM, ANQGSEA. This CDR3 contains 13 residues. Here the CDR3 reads CSAGGTDQETQYF. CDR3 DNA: TGCAGCGCCGGCGGGACAGATCAAGAGACCCAGTACTTC.

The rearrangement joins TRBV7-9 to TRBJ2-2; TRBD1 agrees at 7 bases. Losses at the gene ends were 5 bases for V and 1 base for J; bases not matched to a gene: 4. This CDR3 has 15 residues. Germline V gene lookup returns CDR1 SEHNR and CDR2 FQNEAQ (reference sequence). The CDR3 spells CASSRQGQNTGELFF. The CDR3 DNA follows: TGTGCCAGCAGCCGACAGGGCCAGAACACCGGGGAGCTGTTTTTT.

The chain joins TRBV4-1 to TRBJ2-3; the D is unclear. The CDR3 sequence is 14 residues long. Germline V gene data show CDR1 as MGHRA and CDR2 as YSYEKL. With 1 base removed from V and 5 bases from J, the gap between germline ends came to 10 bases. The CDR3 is CASSQVIARDTQYF. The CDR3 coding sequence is TGCGCCAGCAGCCAAGTGATAGCACGAGATACGCAGTATTTT.

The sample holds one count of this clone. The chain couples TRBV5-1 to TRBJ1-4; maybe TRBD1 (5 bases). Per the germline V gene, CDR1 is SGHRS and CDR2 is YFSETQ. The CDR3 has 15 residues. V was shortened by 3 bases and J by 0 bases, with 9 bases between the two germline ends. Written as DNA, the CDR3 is TGCGCCAGCAGCTCGCAGACAGCAACTAATGAAAAACTGTTTTTT. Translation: CASSSQTATNEKLFF.

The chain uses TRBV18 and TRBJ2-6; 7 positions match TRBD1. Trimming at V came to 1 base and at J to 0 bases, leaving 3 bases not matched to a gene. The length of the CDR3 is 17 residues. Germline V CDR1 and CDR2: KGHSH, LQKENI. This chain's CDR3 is CASSPRRTGSGANVLTF. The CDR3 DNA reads TGTGCCAGCTCACCACGACGGACAGGCTCTGGGGCCAACGTCCTGACTTTC.

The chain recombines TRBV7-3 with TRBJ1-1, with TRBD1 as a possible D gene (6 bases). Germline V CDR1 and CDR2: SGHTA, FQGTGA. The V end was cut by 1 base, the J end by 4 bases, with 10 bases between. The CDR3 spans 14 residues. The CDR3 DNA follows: TGTGCCAGCAGCTTAAGGGGGCTTGGCACTGAAGCTTTCTTT. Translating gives CASSLRGLGTEAFF.

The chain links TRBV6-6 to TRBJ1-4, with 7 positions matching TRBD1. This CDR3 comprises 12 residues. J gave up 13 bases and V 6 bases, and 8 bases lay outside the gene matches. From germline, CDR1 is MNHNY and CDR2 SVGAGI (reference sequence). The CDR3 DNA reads TGTGCCAGCAGCCTATCAGGGGGGAGACTGTTTTTT. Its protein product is CASSLSGGRLFF.

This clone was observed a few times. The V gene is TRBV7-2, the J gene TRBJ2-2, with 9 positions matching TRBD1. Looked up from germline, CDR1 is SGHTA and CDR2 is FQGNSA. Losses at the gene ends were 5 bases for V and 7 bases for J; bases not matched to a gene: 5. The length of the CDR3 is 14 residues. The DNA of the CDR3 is TGTGCCAGCAGCCAGACAGGGGGGGTCGGGGAGCTGTTTTTT. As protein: CASSQTGGVGELFF.

CDR3 sequence reads: CASSLALAHRGGNPRLFGEQYF. The CDR3 DNA follows: TGTGCCAGCAGCTTAGCCCTCGCACATCGGGGGGGAAACCCCCGACTGTTTGGGGAGCAGTACTTC. The chain recombines TRBV7-6 with TRBJ2-7; 8 bases agree with TRBD2. This CDR3 is built from 22 residues. V lost 0 bases to trimming and J lost 7 bases; unmatched junction nucleotides: 29. Germline V gene sequence: CDR1 SGHVS, CDR2 FNYEAQ.

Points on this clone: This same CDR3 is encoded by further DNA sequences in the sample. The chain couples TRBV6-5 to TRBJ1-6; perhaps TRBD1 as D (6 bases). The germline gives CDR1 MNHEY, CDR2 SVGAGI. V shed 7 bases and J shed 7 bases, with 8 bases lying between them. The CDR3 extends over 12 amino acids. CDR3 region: CASTQGNSPLHF. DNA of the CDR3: TGTGCCAGCACCCAGGGGAATTCACCCCTCCACTTT.

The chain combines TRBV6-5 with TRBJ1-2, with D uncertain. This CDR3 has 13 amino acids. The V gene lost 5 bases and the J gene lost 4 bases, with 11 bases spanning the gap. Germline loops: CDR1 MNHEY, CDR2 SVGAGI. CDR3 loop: CASSPTLIYGYTF. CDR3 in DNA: TGTGCCAGCAGTCCTACCCTGATCTATGGCTACACCTTC.